The 29 T cell receptor beta chains presented below share a single source sample, sequenced in a study of blood T cell repertoires in COVID-19. The data were produced by immunoSEQ multiplex PCR, yet TCRdb's version contains in-frame clones alone and is incomplete. This table has 150,000 to 200,000 clones, more than 85% appearing once. The sample taken for sequencing was peripheral blood. The origin of the receptors is a man aged 45-65 years with acute or convalescent COVID-19.

The chain links TRBV12-2 to TRBJ2-3; the table's D call of TRBD2 was not tested on the DNA. TRBV12-2 is annotated as a pseudogene. The CDR3 has 20 amino acids. The CDR3 is CASRLPGPRLAGEWGDTQYF. The CDR3 DNA follows: TGTGCAAGTCGCTTACCGGGGCCGAGACTAGCGGGGGAATGGGGAGATACGCAGTATTTT.

The chain combines TRBV3-1 (or the pseudogene TRBV3-2) with TRBJ1-2, with 7 nucleotides matching TRBD1. The junction had 12 bases not matched to a gene; V was cut back by 4 bases and J by 7 bases. This CDR3 region has 15 residues. Germline assignment: CDR1 LGHDT and CDR2 YNNKEL (reference sequence). CDR3 in DNA: TGTGCCAGCAGCCGAGCCAGGGGGGCAGATGGTGGCTACACCTTC. Encoded protein: CASSRARGADGGYTF.

The rearrangement uses TRBV2 and TRBJ2-3, with 12 bases that match TRBD1. CDR1 SNHLY and CDR2 FYNNEI come from the germline V gene. The ends lost 2 bases at V and 5 bases at J; junction bases unmatched: 5. The CDR3 spans 16 residues. The DNA for the CDR3 is TGTGCCAGCAGTGAACTGTGGGACAGGGGGCGAGATACGCAGTATTTT. It specifies CASSELWDRGRDTQYF.

The CDR3 DNA reads as TGTGCCAGCAGTAGGGGGCGCGGTACGCAGTATTTT. Encoded protein: CASSRGRGTQYF. This chain connects TRBV11-2 to TRBJ2-3; TRBD1 matches at 7 bases. The CDR3 runs 12 residues. Germline lookup yields CDR1 SGHAT and CDR2 FQNNGV. The V segment lost 6 bases and the J segment 8 bases; nucleotides outside the gene matches: 5.

The rearrangement joins TRBV6-5 to TRBJ2-7; D perhaps matches TRBD1 (5 bases). CDR3 length: 13 residues. Germline-derived CDR1 and CDR2 are MNHEY and SVGAGI. V was pared by 10 bases and J by 3 bases, with 16 bases between. CDR3 region: CATMVTGHYEQYF. Here the CDR3 DNA reads TGTGCCACCATGGTAACAGGCCACTACGAGCAGTACTTC.

V is TRBV11-1 and J is TRBJ2-3; D uncertain. CDR3 length: 13 residues. Germline V gene lookup returns CDR1 SGHAT and CDR2 FQDESV (reference sequence). V gave up 6 bases and J gave up 4 bases, with 11 bases separating them. The CDR3: CASSPTRADTQYF. CDR3 bases: TGTGCCAGCAGTCCTACCCGGGCAGATACGCAGTATTTT.

The CDR3 spells CASSEQPPPEDYGYTF. In DNA form, the CDR3 reads TGTGCCAGCAGCGAACAGCCCCCCCCGGAAGACTATGGCTACACCTTC. V and J are TRBV4-2 and TRBJ1-2; no reliable D call. The CDR3 totals 16 residues. Germline loops: CDR1 LGHNA, CDR2 YNFKEQ. Trimming took off 5 bases at V and 3 bases at J, with 19 bases between the two ends.

This chain joins TRBV18 and TRBJ1-1, with 9 bases aligning to TRBD1. Germline V gene lookup returns CDR1 KGHSH and CDR2 LQKENI. With 5 bases clipped from V and 3 bases from J, the junction kept 4 bases outside the gene matches. The CDR3 runs to 14 residues. Here the CDR3 reads CASSKQGADTEAFF. The CDR3 DNA is TGTGCCAGCTCAAAACAGGGGGCGGACACTGAAGCTTTCTTT.

V is TRBV2 and J is TRBJ1-1; tentatively, D is TRBD1 (6 bases). The CDR3 loop spans 14 amino acids. In germline, CDR1 is SNHLY, CDR2 FYNNEI. V dropped 3 bases and J dropped 3 bases, with 11 bases sitting between them. The CDR3 here is CASSDRGRDTEAFF. In DNA, the CDR3 is TGTGCCAGCAGTGACAGGGGACGGGACACTGAAGCTTTCTTT.

The V call is TRBV29-1, the J call TRBJ2-1, with TRBD2 matching over 10 bases. The CDR3 has 18 amino acids. CDR1 and CDR2 (germline): SQVTM, ANQGSEA. Trimming cost V 6 bases and J 7 bases; bases outside gene matches: 21. The CDR3 spells CSVVKVELAGGQTNEQFF. CDR3 nucleotides: TGCAGCGTAGTAAAAGTGGAGTTAGCGGGAGGCCAGACAAATGAGCAGTTCTTC.

This CDR3 reads CASSTGTTRTDTQYF. As DNA, the CDR3 is TGTGCCAGTAGCACCGGGACTACCCGCACAGATACGCAGTATTTT. The V and J genes are TRBV19 and TRBJ2-3; TRBD2 matches 7 bases. V trimming: 6 bases; J trimming: 1 base; junction bases outside the gene matches: 7. Germline CDR1 reads LNHDA; CDR2 reads SQIVND (reference sequence). This CDR3 spans 15 amino acids.

V gene TRBV12-3 or TRBV12-4 combines with J gene TRBJ1-6; a possible D gene is TRBD1 (6 bases). V was pared by 4 bases and J by 8 bases, with 9 bases between. CDR3 size: 13 residues. The CDR3 sequence is CASSSWTDSPLHF. Here the CDR3 DNA reads TGTGCCAGCAGTTCCTGGACAGATTCACCCCTCCACTTT.

This clone occurred once. The rearrangement links TRBV6-5 to TRBJ2-7, with TRBD1 identical over 12 bases. With 6 bases clipped from V and 7 bases from J, the junction kept 10 bases outside the gene matches. Germline CDR1 reads MNHEY; CDR2 reads SVGAGI. The length of the CDR3 is 15 residues. The CDR3 DNA is TGTGCCAGCAGACGTCGGGACAGGGGGCTTGGGGAGCAGTACTTC. This codes for CASRRRDRGLGEQYF.

This sequence joins TRBV28 and TRBJ2-1; D remains ambiguous. The CDR3 loop spans 14 amino acids. V was cut by 3 bases and J by 5 bases, with 11 bases left in between. Per germline, CDR1 MDHEN and CDR2 SYDVKM. CDR3 loop: CASSFATVDNEQFF. The DNA of the CDR3 is TGTGCCAGCAGTTTCGCTACCGTGGACAATGAGCAGTTCTTC.

The CDR3 region has the DNA TGTGCCAGCTTCAACAGGGAAGCTTTCTTT. Protein sequence: CASFNREAFF. V and J are TRBV6-5 and TRBJ1-1, with D tentatively TRBD1 (5 bases). This CDR3 spans 10 amino acids. V was pared by 8 bases and J by 8 bases, with 9 bases between. Germline V gene data show CDR1 as MNHEY and CDR2 as SVGAGI.

The chain employs TRBV9 and TRBJ1-5; 8 positions agree with TRBD1. Germline values: CDR1 SGDLS, CDR2 YYNGEE. V was pared by 4 bases and J by 1 base, with 4 bases of the junction left unmatched. The CDR3 spans 15 residues. CDR3 bases: TGTGCCAGCAGCCAAGGACAGGGCAGCAATCAGCCCCAGCATTTT. Protein product: CASSQGQGSNQPQHF.

This chain connects TRBV5-1 to TRBJ2-7, with 9 bases aligning to TRBD1. After removal of 5 bases from V and 5 bases from J, the junction contained 8 bases not matched to a gene. Germline values: CDR1 SGHRS, CDR2 YFSETQ. The CDR3 length is 14 residues. CDR3 region: CASSGGQGRDEQYV. The CDR3, as DNA: TGCGCCAGCAGTGGGGGACAGGGAAGAGACGAGCAGTACGTC.

This clone was observed once. The chain joins TRBV7-2 to TRBJ2-3; no clear D gene. Germline CDR1 is SGHTA and CDR2 is FQGNSA. The CDR3 spans 15 residues. Between the trimmed V and J ends, which lost 2 bases and 0 bases, there was a span of 9 bases. CDR3: CASSLNYLSTDTQYF. CDR3 nucleotide sequence: TGTGCCAGCAGCTTAAACTACCTTAGCACAGATACGCAGTATTTT. The complete variable domain, with remaining parts taken from reference TRBV7-2 and TRBJ2-3, reads GAGVSQSPSNKVTEKGKDVELRCDPISGHTALYWYRQSLGQGLEFLIYFQGNSAPDKSGLPSDRFSAERTGGSVSTLTIQRTQQEDSAVYLCASSLNYLSTDTQYFGPGTRLTVL.

This chain joins TRBV5-4 and TRBJ1-5, with TRBD1 matching 9 bases. Trimming cost V 0 bases and J 0 bases; bases outside gene matches: 13. This CDR3 comprises 20 residues. Per germline, CDR1 SGHNT and CDR2 YYREEE (reference sequence). The DNA for the CDR3 is TGTGCCAGCAGCTTGGCAAGGGACAGGGAAAGACTGAGTAGCAATCAGCCCCAGCATTTT. This codes for CASSLARDRERLSSNQPQHF. Looking up the rest from reference TRBV5-4 and TRBJ1-5 gives the full variable domain: ETGVTQSPTHLIKTRGQQVTLRCSSQSGHNTVSWYQQALGQGPQFIFQYYREEENGRGNFPPRFSGLQFPNYSSELNVNALELDDSALYLCASSLARDRERLSSNQPQHFGDGTRLSIL.

The J gene is TRBJ1-2, the V gene TRBV4-3; 8 positions agree with TRBD1. The trim removed 6 bases at V and 1 base at J, leaving 1 base unmatched. The CDR3 has 13 amino acids. Germline values: CDR1 LGHNA, CDR2 YSLEER. In nucleotides, the CDR3 is TGCGCCAGCAGACAGGGGGTTAACTATGGCTACACCTTC. Translation: CASRQGVNYGYTF.

For this clone: This specimen includes other DNA sequences encoding the same CDR3. The chain is built from TRBV28 and TRBJ1-2; 7 bases are a match to TRBD1. The CDR3 runs to 12 residues. Trimming took 6 bases from V and 5 from J; bases not matched to a gene: 3. CDR1 is MDHEN and CDR2 is SYDVKM in the germline V gene. In nucleotides, the CDR3 is TGTGCCAGCAGCTTACAGGGGTATGGCTACACCTTC. Its protein product is CASSLQGYGYTF.

The chain joins TRBV3-1 (or the pseudogene TRBV3-2) to TRBJ1-2; D is uncertain. The CDR3 sequence is 12 residues long. V was clipped by 0 bases and J by 8 bases, with 7 bases between them. CDR1 is LGHDT and CDR2 is YNNKEL in the germline V gene (reference sequence). Here the CDR3 reads CASSQERGGYTF. In nucleotides, the CDR3 is TGTGCCAGCAGCCAAGAGCGAGGCGGCTACACCTTC.

The CDR3 reads CASSLVGQGVAGELFF. The CDR3 DNA sequence: TGTGCCAGCAGTTTAGTAGGACAGGGGGTCGCCGGGGAGCTGTTTTTT. The rearrangement uses TRBV28 and TRBJ2-2, with TRBD1 matching over 10 bases. Germline CDR1 reads MDHEN; CDR2 reads SYDVKM. Trimming at V came to 2 bases and at J to 6 bases, leaving 6 bases not matched to a gene. CDR3 length: 16 residues.

This rearrangement joins TRBV13 to TRBJ2-7; D remains unclear. The CDR3 contains 12 residues. Germline V CDR1 and CDR2: PRHDT, FYEKMQ (reference sequence). The V end lost 4 bases, the J end lost 7 bases, and 11 bases lay between the germline ends. CDR3 DNA sequence: TGTGCCAGCAGCTCTCGGGTGCAAGAGCAGTACGTC. This sequence encodes CASSSRVQEQYV.

V usage is TRBV10-3 and J usage is TRBJ2-1; no reliable D call. CDR3 length: 11 amino acids. CDR1 and CDR2 from the germline V gene are ENHRY and SYGVKD. The germline V and J ends were trimmed by 7 bases and 8 bases, with 9 bases remaining between them. CDR3 DNA sequence: TGTGCCATCACCCGTGGCTATGAGCAGTTCTTC. Encoded protein: CAITRGYEQFF.

The chain links TRBV2 to TRBJ2-1, with TRBD1 matching over 10 bases. Germline V gene data show CDR1 as SNHLY and CDR2 as FYNNEI. V lost 6 bases and J lost 7; bases outside the gene matches: 9. CDR3 length equals 15 residues. In DNA form, the CDR3 reads TGTGCCAGCAGGGCCGGGACAGGGGCTGAAAATGAGCAGTTCTTC. Translated, it gives CASRAGTGAENEQFF.

The V call is TRBV28, the J call TRBJ2-2, with D perhaps matching TRBD1 (5 bases). Per germline, CDR1 MDHEN and CDR2 SYDVKM. The CDR3 has 13 amino acids. Trimming pared 1 base from V and 6 bases from J, leaving 6 bases between. Here the CDR3 DNA reads TGTGCCAGCAGTTTATCACAGGCCGGGGAGCTGTTTTTT. This translates into CASSLSQAGELFF.

The V and J genes are TRBV4-2 and TRBJ1-6; D is ambiguous. CDR1 and CDR2 from the germline V gene are LGHNA and YNFKEQ. Trimming stripped 1 base from V and 0 bases from J, with 4 bases between. CDR3 size: 15 residues. The CDR3 protein is CASSQGGSYNSPLHF. The CDR3 DNA is TGTGCCAGCAGCCAAGGAGGCTCCTATAATTCACCCCTCCACTTT.

This clone was counted a single time. This chain links TRBV13 with TRBJ2-3, with a weak D call TRBD1 (6 bases). The CDR3 extends over 13 amino acids. From germline, CDR1 is PRHDT and CDR2 FYEKMQ (reference sequence). Trimming removed 5 bases from V and 3 bases from J, with 9 bases in between. CDR3 in amino acids: CASSLGQTDTQYF. CDR3 nucleotide sequence: TGTGCCAGCAGCCTCGGACAGACAGATACGCAGTATTTT.